This record looks at one T cell receptor (beta chain) sequence and its context. Its binding antigen is unknown. Base qualities are missing; no much larger clone stands one base away. The sample comes from a study of Tregs in tolerant kidney transplant recipients (dated by TCRdb to between 2019 and 2020). For the wider study: Before combined kidney and bone marrow transplantation, this study identified donor-specific regulatory T cells using TCRbeta sequencing and then followed those same cells after transplant.

Explained via the paper, the time point label denotes: 6 months after combined kidney and bone marrow transplant. Transplants used related donors with nonmyeloablative bone marrow transplantation; mixed chimerism was transient in the human trials. Thawed PBMCs were FACS-sorted into unstimulated Tregs (CD4+CD25+CD127-), CD4+ non-Tregs (CD4+CD25-), CD4 cells and CD8 cells. The patients were several recipients of combined kidney and bone marrow transplants from the ITN036ST trial, and samples were available only for these trial subjects. Healthy control blood was separated into PBMCs by Ficoll density gradient and cryopreserved, and patient PBMCs were collected both before and after transplant. For TCRbeta CDR3 sequencing, genomic DNA was extracted from sorted cells using the QIAGEN DNeasy Blood and Tissue Kit. High-throughput TCRbeta CDR3 sequencing, which included PCR amplification with bias correction and internal controls, was done commercially through immunoSEQ. Concerning the study's data processing: Unique productive TCRbeta sequences were defined by CDR3 nucleotide sequence where primers matched, and otherwise by CDR3 amino acid sequence together with Vbeta and Jbeta genes. To correct sorting error, sequences shared between sorted populations at a frequency ratio of 2:1 or less were removed; the rest were assigned to the higher population. Sequences were defined as donor-reactive when expanded at least 5-fold in CFSE-low cells versus unstimulated cells and present at a frequency of at least 0.01% in CFSE-low cells. Jensen-Shannon divergence, calculated on the top 100 TCRbeta sequences ranked by frequency, was used to quantify repertoire divergence. When a sample had multiple sequencing runs, each run was corrected for sorting error separately and the runs were then pooled. Here the immuneACCESS table is served through TCRdb, limited to in-frame sequences with V and J called. Missing clones are a known gap in these copies; in checked studies unresolved V genes cover under half, and the rest lacks a known reason. D and trimming were read from the DNA, whereas the V and J calls and clone size are those reported in that table. The sample profile shows roughly 64,000 clones; 87% of them were found once. The ten largest clones represent approximately 3.9% of the sample.

Via the germline V gene (reference sequence), CDR1 is SSHAT and CDR2 FNYEAQ. From V the trimming removes 5 bases and from J it removes 3 bases, while the gene matches leave 11 bases of the junction unaccounted for. From its cysteine to its phenylalanine, the CDR3 spans 16 amino acids. The retained sequence is limited to the CDR3, 48 bases, with the frame set at the first base. Study-wide findings and limitations: Donor-specific Treg expansion was found to exceed global Treg expansion in tolerant patients, suggesting antigen-driven rather than nonspecific expansion. Expanding Tregs with activated donor B cells appeared to identify the most biologically relevant and donor-specific TCRbeta repertoire. The study was constrained by small patient numbers, and validation of the findings is required in larger populations and under other immunosuppression protocols. For some patients the PCR primers changed over time, which made it impossible to compare the samples from those patients at the nucleotide level. Biological reproducibility was not directly assessed, although technical replication error appeared to be minimal.

Here the sequenced sample was CD4+ T cells from blood (PBMCs), taken 6 months after the transplant. The sequence was obtained from a human patient who received a combined kidney and bone marrow transplant. After a transplant, some T cells may be of graft donor origin. This sequence uses TRBV7-7 and TRBJ2-5; 8 middle bases align to TRBD2. Read as DNA, the sequence is TGTGCCAGCAGCCCAAGACTAGCGATGGAGGAAGAGACCCAGTACTTC. This gives the protein CASSPRLAMEEETQYF.